What follows are 9 T cell receptor beta chains derived from one specimen sequenced in a study of T cells expressing NK-cell markers. From its re-call of the 5' RACE reads, TCRdb lists each CDR3 protein once, without DNA. The sample's table shows 500,000 to 600,000 distinct CDR3 sequences. The sequencing input was blood T cells: a sorted CD56 or NKG2C T cell subset, CD4+ or CD8+ T cells, or bulk PBMC T cells (not recorded which). The source of these receptors is a young man in good health.

The CDR3 protein is CASSSKTGDDTQYF. The chain uses TRBV7-9 and TRBJ2-3; the D call from TCRdb, TRBD1, cannot be confirmed without DNA. Germline V gene data show CDR1 as SEHNR and CDR2 as FQNEAQ (reference sequence). This CDR3 contains 14 residues. The full variable domain, in which reference TRBV7-9 and TRBJ2-3 provide the parts outside the CDR3, is DTGVSQNPRHKITKRGQNVTFRCDPISEHNRLYWYRQTLGQGPEFLTYFQNEAQLEKSRLLSDRFSAERPKGSFSTLEIQRTEQGDSAMYLCASSSKTGDDTQYFGPGTRLTVL.

V usage is TRBV12-3 or TRBV12-4 and J usage is TRBJ2-7. The CDR3 runs to 13 residues. CDR3 sequence reads: CASSSGRLYEQYF.

The rearrangement uses TRBV27 and TRBJ2-5; checking the TCRdb D call of TRBD1 is not possible without DNA. CDR3 length: 17 amino acids. The germline gives CDR1 MNHEY, CDR2 SMNVEV (reference sequence). This CDR3 is CASSFSWDRGLRETQYF.

The chain joins TRBV5-1 to TRBJ1-1. Germline-derived CDR1 and CDR2 are SGHRS and YFSETQ. This CDR3 has 15 residues. CDR3 loop: CASSLGGKGNTEAFF.

The chain combines TRBV25-1 with TRBJ1-2. The CDR3 is made up of 14 amino acids. Per the germline V gene, CDR1 is MGHDK and CDR2 is SYGVNS. The CDR3 protein is CASSEMAVNYGYTF.

This rearrangement joins TRBV4-3 to TRBJ2-1; the D call of TRBD1 rests on TCRdb alone, since no DNA is present to check it. The germline V gene encodes CDR1 LGHNA and CDR2 YSLEER. CDR3 length: 17 amino acids. This chain's CDR3 is CASSPSSTSAPYNEQFF.

The rearrangement links TRBV15 to TRBJ2-5; TCRdb's D call, TRBD1, is unchecked because there is no DNA. This CDR3 has 12 residues. Per the germline V gene, CDR1 is LNHNV and CDR2 is YYDKDF (reference sequence). This chain's CDR3 is CATTDRDGTQYF.

This chain uses TRBV12-3 or TRBV12-4 with TRBJ2-7. CDR3 length: 14 amino acids. The CDR3 here is CASKNFGSSYEQYF.

This chain connects TRBV25-1 to TRBJ2-3; as DNA is missing, the TRBD1 call by TCRdb cannot be tested. The CDR3 extends over 20 amino acids. The germline V gene encodes CDR1 MGHDK and CDR2 SYGVNS. The CDR3 reads CASSEWEGAGGEEDTDTQYF.